This entry features one T cell receptor beta chain sequence. At one boundary the junction diverges from the germline segment, which might be a read error. This specimen belongs to a study of cytomegalovirus exposure and HLA in healthy donors. Researchers ran the PCR with 60 Vbeta and 13 Jbeta primers. TCRdb keeps only in-frame clones here, not all; method: immunoSEQ multiplex PCR. The table has some 190,000 clones, around 80% seen once. Germline loops: CDR1 SSHAT, CDR2 FNYEAQ (reference sequence). The CDR3 length is 16 residues. The receptor was derived from a girl aged 10 to 17 in good health and CMV-seropositive. The chain uses TRBV7-7 and TRBJ2-3, with 11 nucleotides matching TRBD2. Sequencing was performed on PBMCs. Here the CDR3 reads CASSATLAGGPDTQYF. CDR3 DNA sequence: TGTGCTAGCAGCGCCACCCTAGCGGGAGGACCAGATACGCAGTATTTT.